Detailed here is one TCR beta chain. This entry is derived from a study of blood T cell repertoires in COVID-19. Methods used by the authors: From reference gene primer amplification, estimates of nucleated cell counts were derived. Sequenced by immunoSEQ multiplex PCR; TCRdb stores in-frame clones only, minus some. That table supplies the V and J calls and clone size; D and trimming were determined from the DNA. The sample carries roughly 100,000 clones, about four fifths recorded once. Trimming stripped 1 base from V and 1 base from J, with 15 bases between. CDR3 size: 17 residues. From germline, CDR1 is SGHAT and CDR2 FQNNGV.

What was sequenced was peripheral blood. The J gene is TRBJ2-3, the V gene TRBV11-2, with D perhaps matching TRBD2 (5 bases). This clonotype was obtained from a woman at least 80 years old with acute or convalescent COVID-19. Written as DNA, the CDR3 is TGTGCCAGCAGCTTAGCCGGACGAGCGAGGGGCACAGATACGCAGTATTTT. It yields the protein CASSLAGRARGTDTQYF.